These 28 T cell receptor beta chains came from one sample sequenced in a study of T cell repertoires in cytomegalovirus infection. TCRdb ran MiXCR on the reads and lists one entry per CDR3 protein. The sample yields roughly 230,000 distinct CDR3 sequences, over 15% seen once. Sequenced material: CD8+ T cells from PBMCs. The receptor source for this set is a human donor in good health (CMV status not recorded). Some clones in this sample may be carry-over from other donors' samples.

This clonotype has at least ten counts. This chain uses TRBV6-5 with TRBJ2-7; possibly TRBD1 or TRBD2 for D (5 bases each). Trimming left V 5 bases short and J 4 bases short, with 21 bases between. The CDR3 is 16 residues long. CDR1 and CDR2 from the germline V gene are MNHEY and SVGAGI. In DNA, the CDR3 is TGTGCCAGCAGTACTACCCGGGACGTATACTTTTACGAGCAGTACTTC. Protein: CASSTTRDVYFYEQYF.

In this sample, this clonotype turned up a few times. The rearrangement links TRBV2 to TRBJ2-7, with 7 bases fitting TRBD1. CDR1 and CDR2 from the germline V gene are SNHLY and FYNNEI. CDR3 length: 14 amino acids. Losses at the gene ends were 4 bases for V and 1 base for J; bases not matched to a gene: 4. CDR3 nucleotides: TGTGCCAGCAGTGTCTACAGGGGATCCTACGAGCAGTACTTC. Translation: CASSVYRGSYEQYF.

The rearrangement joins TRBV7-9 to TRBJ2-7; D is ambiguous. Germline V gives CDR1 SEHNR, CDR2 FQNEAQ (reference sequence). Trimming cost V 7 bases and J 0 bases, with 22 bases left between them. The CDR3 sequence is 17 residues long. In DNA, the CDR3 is TGTGCCAGCACAGATTTTTCCCCCGGCGGAAGCTCCTACGAGCAGTACTTC. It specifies CASTDFSPGGSSYEQYF.

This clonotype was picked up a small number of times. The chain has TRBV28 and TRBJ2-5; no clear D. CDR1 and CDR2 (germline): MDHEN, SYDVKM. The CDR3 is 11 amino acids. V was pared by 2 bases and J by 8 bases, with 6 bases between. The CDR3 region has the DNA TGTGCCAGCAGTTTAGGCCTCACCCAGTACTTC. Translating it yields CASSLGLTQYF.

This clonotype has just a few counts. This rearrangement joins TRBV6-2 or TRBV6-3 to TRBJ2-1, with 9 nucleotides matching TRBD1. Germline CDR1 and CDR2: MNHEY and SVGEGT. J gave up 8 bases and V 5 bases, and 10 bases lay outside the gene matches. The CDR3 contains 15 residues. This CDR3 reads CASSLPRTGVHEQFF. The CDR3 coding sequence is TGTGCCAGCAGTCTACCTCGGACAGGGGTTCATGAGCAGTTCTTC.

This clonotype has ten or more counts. CDR3 coding DNA: TGCAGTGCTAGTCTAGGGACAGGGTCCTACTATGGCTACACCTTC. It yields the protein CSASLGTGSYYGYTF. V is TRBV20-1 and J is TRBJ1-2, with 9 bases identical to TRBD1. Germline V CDR1 and CDR2: DFQATT, SNEGSKA (reference sequence). Trimming took 3 bases from V and 3 from J; bases not matched to a gene: 8. The CDR3 runs to 15 residues.

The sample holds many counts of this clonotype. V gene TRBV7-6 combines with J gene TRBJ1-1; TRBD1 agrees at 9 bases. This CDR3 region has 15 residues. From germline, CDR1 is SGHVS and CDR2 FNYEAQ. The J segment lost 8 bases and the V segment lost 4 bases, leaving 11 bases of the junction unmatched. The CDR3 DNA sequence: TGTGCCAGCAGCTACAAGGGACAGGGTCTGGACGAAGCTTTCTTT. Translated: CASSYKGQGLDEAFF.

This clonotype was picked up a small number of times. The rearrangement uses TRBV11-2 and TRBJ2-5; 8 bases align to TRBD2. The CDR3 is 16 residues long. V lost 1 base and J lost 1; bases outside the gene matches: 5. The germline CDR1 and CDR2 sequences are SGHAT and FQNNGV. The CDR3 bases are TGTGCCAGCAGCTTAGTGGCGCGGGGGGCCCAAGAGACCCAGTACTTC. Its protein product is CASSLVARGAQETQYF.

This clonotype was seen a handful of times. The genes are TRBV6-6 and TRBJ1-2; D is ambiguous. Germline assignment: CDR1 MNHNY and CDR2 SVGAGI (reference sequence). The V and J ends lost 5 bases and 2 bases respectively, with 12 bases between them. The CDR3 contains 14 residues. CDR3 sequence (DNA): TGTGCCAGCAGTCCTTCACGGCTAAACTATGGCTACACCTTC. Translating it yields CASSPSRLNYGYTF.

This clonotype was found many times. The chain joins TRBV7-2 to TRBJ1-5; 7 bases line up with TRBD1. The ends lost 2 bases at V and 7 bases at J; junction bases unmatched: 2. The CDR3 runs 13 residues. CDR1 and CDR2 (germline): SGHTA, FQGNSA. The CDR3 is CASSLPGGQPQHF. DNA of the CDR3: TGTGCCAGCAGCTTACCAGGGGGGCAGCCCCAGCATTTT.

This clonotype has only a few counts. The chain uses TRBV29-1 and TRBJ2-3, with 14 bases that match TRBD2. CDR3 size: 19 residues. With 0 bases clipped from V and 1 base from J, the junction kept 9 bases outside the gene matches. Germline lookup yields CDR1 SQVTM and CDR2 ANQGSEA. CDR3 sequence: CSVEDEAPGLAGGTDTQYF. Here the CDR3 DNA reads TGCAGCGTTGAAGATGAAGCACCGGGACTAGCGGGGGGCACAGATACGCAGTATTTT.

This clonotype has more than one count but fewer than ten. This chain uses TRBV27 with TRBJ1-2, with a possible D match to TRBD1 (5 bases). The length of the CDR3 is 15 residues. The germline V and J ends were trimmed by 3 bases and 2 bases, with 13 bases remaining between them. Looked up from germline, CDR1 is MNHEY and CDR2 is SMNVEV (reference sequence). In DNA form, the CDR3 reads TGTGCCAGCAGTTTCGGCAGGGAGGTAAACTATGGCTACACCTTC. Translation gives CASSFGREVNYGYTF.

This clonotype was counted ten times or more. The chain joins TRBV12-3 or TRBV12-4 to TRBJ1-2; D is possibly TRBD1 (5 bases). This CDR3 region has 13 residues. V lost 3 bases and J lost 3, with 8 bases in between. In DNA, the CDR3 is TGTGCCAGCAGTTTTGACAGACACTATGGCTACACCTTC. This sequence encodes CASSFDRHYGYTF.

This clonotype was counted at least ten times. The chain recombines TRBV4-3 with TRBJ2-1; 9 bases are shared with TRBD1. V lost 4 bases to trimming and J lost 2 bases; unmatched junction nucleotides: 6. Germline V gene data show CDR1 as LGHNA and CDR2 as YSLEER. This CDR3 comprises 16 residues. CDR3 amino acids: CASSPAGQGTYNEQFF. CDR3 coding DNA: TGCGCCAGCAGCCCTGCCGGACAGGGGACCTACAATGAGCAGTTCTTC.

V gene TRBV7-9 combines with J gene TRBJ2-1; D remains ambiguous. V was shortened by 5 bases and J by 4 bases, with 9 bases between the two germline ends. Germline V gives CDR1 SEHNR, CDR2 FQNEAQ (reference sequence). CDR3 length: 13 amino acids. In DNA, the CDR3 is TGTGCCAGCAGCCCCCCCCTTTACAATGAGCAGTTCTTC. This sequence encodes CASSPPLYNEQFF.

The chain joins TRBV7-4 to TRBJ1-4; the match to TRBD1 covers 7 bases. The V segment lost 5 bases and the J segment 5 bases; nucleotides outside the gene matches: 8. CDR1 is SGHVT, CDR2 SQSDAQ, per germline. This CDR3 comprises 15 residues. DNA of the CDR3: TGTGCCAGCAGCCGAACCGGGACAGAAAATGAAAAACTGTTTTTT. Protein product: CASSRTGTENEKLFF.

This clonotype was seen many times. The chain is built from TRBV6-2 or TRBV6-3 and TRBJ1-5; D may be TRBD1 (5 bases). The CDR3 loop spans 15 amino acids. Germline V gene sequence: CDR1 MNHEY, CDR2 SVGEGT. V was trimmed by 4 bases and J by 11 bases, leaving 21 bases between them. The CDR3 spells CASSSDSTSAHSQHF. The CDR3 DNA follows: TGTGCCAGCAGTTCCGACAGCACTTCTGCGCATTCCCAGCATTTT.

In DNA form, the CDR3 reads TGTGCCAGCAGTTCTCCGGAGGCGGGGGGATCGGCCCAGTACTTC. The encoded protein is CASSSPEAGGSAQYF. V usage is TRBV28 and J usage is TRBJ2-5; TRBD2 matches at 8 bases. CDR3 size: 15 residues. Germline V gene lookup returns CDR1 MDHEN and CDR2 SYDVKM. Losses at the gene ends were 4 bases for V and 9 bases for J; bases not matched to a gene: 13.

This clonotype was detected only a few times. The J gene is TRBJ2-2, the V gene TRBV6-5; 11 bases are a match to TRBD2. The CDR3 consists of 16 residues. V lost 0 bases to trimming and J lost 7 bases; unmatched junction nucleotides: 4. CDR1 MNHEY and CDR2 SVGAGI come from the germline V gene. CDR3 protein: CASSYSSLAGGGELFF. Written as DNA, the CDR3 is TGTGCCAGCAGTTACTCGTCGCTAGCGGGGGGCGGGGAGCTGTTTTTT.

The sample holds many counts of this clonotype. The CDR3 sequence is CATAGQGTAGNTIYF. The CDR3 bases are TGTGCCACAGCAGGACAGGGAACCGCTGGAAACACCATATATTTT. V is TRBV7-9 and J is TRBJ1-3; 8 nucleotides align to TRBD1. From germline, CDR1 is SEHNR and CDR2 FQNEAQ (reference sequence). J gave up 2 bases and V 10 bases, and 10 bases lay outside the gene matches. The CDR3 extends over 15 amino acids.

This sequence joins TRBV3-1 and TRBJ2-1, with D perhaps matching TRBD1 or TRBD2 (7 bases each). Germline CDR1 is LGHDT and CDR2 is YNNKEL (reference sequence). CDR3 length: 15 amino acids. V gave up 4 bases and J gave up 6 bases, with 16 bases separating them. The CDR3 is CASSPQGGPVNEQFF. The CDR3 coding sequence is TGTGCCAGCAGCCCTCAGGGGGGGCCCGTCAATGAGCAGTTCTTC.

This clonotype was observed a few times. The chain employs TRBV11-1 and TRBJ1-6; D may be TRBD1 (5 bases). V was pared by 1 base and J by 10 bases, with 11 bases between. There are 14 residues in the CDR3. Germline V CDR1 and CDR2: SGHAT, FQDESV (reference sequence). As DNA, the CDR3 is TGTGCCAGCAGCTTAGAATATTGGGACTCACCCCTCCACTTT. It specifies CASSLEYWDSPLHF.

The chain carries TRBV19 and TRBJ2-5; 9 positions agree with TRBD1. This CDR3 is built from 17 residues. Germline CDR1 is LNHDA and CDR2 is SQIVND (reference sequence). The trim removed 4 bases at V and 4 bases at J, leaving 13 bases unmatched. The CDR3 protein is CASSTPGPTTGGETQYF. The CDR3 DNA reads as TGTGCCAGTAGTACACCAGGACCCACGACAGGGGGAGAGACCCAGTACTTC.

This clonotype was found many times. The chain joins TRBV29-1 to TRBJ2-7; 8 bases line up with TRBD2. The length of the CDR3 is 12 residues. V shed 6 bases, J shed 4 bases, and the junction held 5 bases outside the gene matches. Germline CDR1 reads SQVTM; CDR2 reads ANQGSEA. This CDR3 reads CSVSGGGYEQYF. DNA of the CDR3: TGCAGCGTGAGCGGGGGAGGGTACGAGCAGTACTTC.

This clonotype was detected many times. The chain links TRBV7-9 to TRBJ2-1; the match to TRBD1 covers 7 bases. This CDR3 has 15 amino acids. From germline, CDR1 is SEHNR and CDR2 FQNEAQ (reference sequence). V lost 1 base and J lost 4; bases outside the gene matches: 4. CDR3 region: CASSLEQGSYNEQFF. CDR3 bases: TGTGCCAGCAGCTTAGAACAGGGGTCATACAATGAGCAGTTCTTC.

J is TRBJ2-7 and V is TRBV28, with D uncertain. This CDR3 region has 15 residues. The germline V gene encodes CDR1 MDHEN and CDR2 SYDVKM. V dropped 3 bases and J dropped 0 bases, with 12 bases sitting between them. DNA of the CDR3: TGTGCCAGCAGTTTCCTCCAGGAGAGCTCCTACGAGCAGTACTTC. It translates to CASSFLQESSYEQYF. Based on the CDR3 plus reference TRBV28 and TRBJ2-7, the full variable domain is DVKVTQSSRYLVKRTGEKVFLECVQDMDHENMFWYRQDPGLGLRLIYFSYDVKMKEKGDIPEGYSVSREKKERFSLILESASTNQTSMYLCASSFLQESSYEQYFGPGTRLTVT.

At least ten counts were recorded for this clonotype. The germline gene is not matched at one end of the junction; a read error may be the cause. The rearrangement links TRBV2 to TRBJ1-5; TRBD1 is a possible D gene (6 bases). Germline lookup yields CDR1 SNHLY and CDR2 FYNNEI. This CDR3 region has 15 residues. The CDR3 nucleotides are TGTGCCAGCAGCGAAGGGGGGTATAGCAATCAGCCCCAGCATTTT. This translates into CASSEGGYSNQPQHF.

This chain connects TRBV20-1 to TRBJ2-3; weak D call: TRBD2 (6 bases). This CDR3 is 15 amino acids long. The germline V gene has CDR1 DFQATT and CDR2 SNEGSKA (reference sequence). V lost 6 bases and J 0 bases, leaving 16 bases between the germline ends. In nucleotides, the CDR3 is TGCAGTGCCAACCTCGGGGAGGTTAGCACAGATACGCAGTATTTT. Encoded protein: CSANLGEVSTDTQYF.